This record covers a single TCR beta chain. One end of the junction fails to match germline, which may point to a read error. Making TCR beta cDNA involved approximately 480 ng total RNA and a constant-region primer. Three nested multiplex PCR rounds, a slightly modified ARM-PCR, produced the libraries for TCR beta. TRBV1-TRBV30 forward primers paired with a C-beta reverse primer drove the first two PCR rounds, about 10 cycles each. Each CDR3 protein gets one entry after TCRdb re-called the multiplex PCR reads with MiXCR. The table has about 120,000 distinct CDR3 sequences, approximately 71% seen once; the top ten hold over 6.5%. These data come from a study of tumor-infiltrating lymphocytes in primary liver carcinoma. Study overall: The yield of productive TCRbeta reads per sample was roughly 3.65 to 7.5 million and was similar across tissue types.

From around 18-30 mg of unsorted bulk tissue, DNA and RNA were co-extracted together. None of the patients had received treatment, and all had chronic HBV infection. CDR3 length: 14 amino acids. Specimen: tumor-adjacent normal liver tissue. This chain links TRBV12-3 or TRBV12-4 with TRBJ2-1; 10 bases are a match to TRBD2. The TCR sequence derives from a woman aged 55-70 years with primary liver carcinoma and hepatitis B virus infection. The CDR3 loop is CASIGLAALDEQLF. DNA of the CDR3: TGTGCCAGCATAGGACTAGCGGCCTTGGATGAGCAGCTCTTC.